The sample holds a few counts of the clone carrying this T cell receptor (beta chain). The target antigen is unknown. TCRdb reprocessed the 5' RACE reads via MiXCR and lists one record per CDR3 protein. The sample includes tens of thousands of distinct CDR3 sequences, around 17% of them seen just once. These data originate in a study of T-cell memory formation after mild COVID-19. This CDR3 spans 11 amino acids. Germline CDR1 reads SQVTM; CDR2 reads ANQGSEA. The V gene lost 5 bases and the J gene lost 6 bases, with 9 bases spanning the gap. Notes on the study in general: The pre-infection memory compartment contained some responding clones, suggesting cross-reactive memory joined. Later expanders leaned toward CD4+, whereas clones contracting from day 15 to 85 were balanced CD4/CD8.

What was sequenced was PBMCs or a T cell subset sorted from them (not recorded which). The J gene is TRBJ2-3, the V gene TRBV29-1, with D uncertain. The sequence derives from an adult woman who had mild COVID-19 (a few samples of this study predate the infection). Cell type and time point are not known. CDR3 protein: CSVLGMDTQYF. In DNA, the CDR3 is TGCAGCGTTTTGGGTATGGATACGCAGTATTTT.